This passage covers 19 T cell receptor beta chains from one sample sequenced in a study of pediatric ulcerative colitis. Libraries were prepared by immunoSEQ multiplex PCR; TCRdb keeps only in-frame clonotypes and omits some of them. This repertoire shows 37,000 or so clones, less than 90% found once; its top ten account for more than 20%. Sequencing used blood. The receptor set was obtained from a girl between 10 and 17 years old with moderate ulcerative colitis.

The chain employs TRBV4-2 and TRBJ2-7; maybe TRBD1 (6 bases). V was trimmed by 4 bases and J by 3 bases, leaving 16 bases between them. This CDR3 contains 15 residues. The germline V gene encodes CDR1 LGHNA and CDR2 YNFKEQ. The CDR3 nucleotides read TGTGCCAGCAGCCCGACGACAGGACCAAACTACGAGCAGTACTTC. Translating it yields CASSPTTGPNYEQYF.

The chain links TRBV7-8 to TRBJ1-1; tentative D call: TRBD1 (6 bases). This CDR3 contains 16 residues. The V and J ends lost 1 base and 0 bases respectively, with 12 bases between them. Germline lookup yields CDR1 SGHVS and CDR2 FQNEAQ. CDR3 region: CASSLVRGRVNTEAFF. The DNA of the CDR3 is TGTGCCAGCAGCTTAGTCAGGGGCAGGGTGAACACTGAAGCTTTCTTT.

V gene TRBV27 combines with J gene TRBJ1-5; D is uncertain. V was clipped by 3 bases and J by 2 bases, with 5 bases between them. This CDR3 has 13 residues. Germline CDR1 MNHEY, CDR2 SMNVEV (reference sequence). The CDR3 bases are TGTGCCAGCAGTTTTAGGCGCAATCAGCCCCAGCATTTT. It codes for CASSFRRNQPQHF.

This clone appeared a few times. This sequence joins TRBV4-3 and TRBJ2-7; D not resolved. The germline V gene encodes CDR1 LGHNA and CDR2 YSLEER. Trimming took off 0 bases at V and 1 base at J, with 7 bases between the two ends. The CDR3 is made up of 14 amino acids. The CDR3 sequence is CASSQDSKSYEQYF. CDR3 DNA sequence: TGCGCCAGCAGCCAAGATTCGAAGTCCTACGAGCAGTACTTC.

The rearrangement links TRBV5-5 to TRBJ2-7; D gene ambiguous. Germline lookup yields CDR1 SGHKS and CDR2 YYEKEE (reference sequence). V lost 4 bases to trimming and J lost 2 bases, with 19 bases between them. The CDR3 runs to 16 residues. The CDR3 nucleotides read TGTGCCAGCAGCCCGAGATCCGTGGGCGGCCCCTACGAGCAGTACTTC. Translated, it gives CASSPRSVGGPYEQYF.

The V and J genes are TRBV29-1 and TRBJ1-3; D is perhaps TRBD1 (5 bases). V lost 2 bases, J lost 3 bases, and 11 bases lay in between. This CDR3 spans 14 amino acids. In germline, CDR1 is SQVTM, CDR2 ANQGSEA. DNA for the CDR3: TGCAGCGTTGAACTCCCAGGGAGTGGAAACACCATATATTTT. It translates to CSVELPGSGNTIYF.

The chain combines TRBV29-1 with TRBJ1-1, with D maybe TRBD1 (6 bases). Trimming stripped 7 bases from V and 6 bases from J, with 15 bases between. In germline, CDR1 is SQVTM, CDR2 ANQGSEA. CDR3 length: 12 residues. The CDR3 region is CSGTSGGPEAFF. In DNA form, the CDR3 reads TGCAGCGGGACCTCCGGGGGCCCTGAAGCTTTCTTT.

The chain uses TRBV28 and TRBJ2-3; no firm D call. Germline CDR1 and CDR2: MDHEN and SYDVKM. V gave up 5 bases and J gave up 0 bases, with 6 bases separating them. The CDR3 totals 13 residues. The CDR3 is CASSTLSTDTQYF. CDR3 in DNA: TGTGCCAGCAGTACCCTTAGCACAGATACGCAGTATTTT.

The V call is TRBV7-2, the J call TRBJ2-2; no definite D call. Trimming removed 2 bases from V and 3 bases from J, with 13 bases in between. Germline-derived CDR1 and CDR2 are SGHTA and FQGNSA. The CDR3 spans 16 residues. The CDR3 region is CASSLRLAFHTGELFF. The CDR3 nucleotides read TGTGCCAGCAGCTTACGTCTTGCGTTCCACACCGGGGAGCTGTTTTTT.

In this sample, this clone turned up a few times. The chain carries TRBV5-6 and TRBJ1-1; D remains ambiguous. CDR1 SGHDT and CDR2 YYEEEE come from the germline V gene. The CDR3 is 14 residues long. Trimming left V 0 bases short and J 0 bases short, with 6 bases between. This chain's CDR3 is CASSLVTVNTEAFF. The CDR3 DNA sequence: TGTGCCAGCAGCTTGGTGACGGTGAACACTGAAGCTTTCTTT.

The V gene is TRBV6-1, the J gene TRBJ1-5; 8 nucleotides line up with TRBD1. Trimming took 3 bases from V and 2 from J; bases not matched to a gene: 0. The CDR3 is 14 amino acids. Germline V CDR1 and CDR2: MNHNS, SASEGT. DNA of the CDR3: TGTGCCAGCAGTGAGACAGGGGGCAATCAGCCCCAGCATTTT. Its protein is CASSETGGNQPQHF.

This rearrangement joins TRBV18 to TRBJ2-7, with 7 bases lining up with TRBD1. The J segment lost 4 bases and the V segment lost 6 bases, leaving 9 bases of the junction unmatched. The CDR3 extends over 14 amino acids. Germline lookup yields CDR1 KGHSH and CDR2 LQKENI. The CDR3 region is CASSLSGQTYEQYF. The CDR3 nucleotides read TGTGCCAGCTCTTTATCGGGACAGACATACGAGCAGTACTTC.

The chain combines TRBV14 with TRBJ1-5; 7 bases are shared with TRBD1. J gave up 7 bases and V 5 bases, and 8 bases lay outside the gene matches. The CDR3 loop spans 14 amino acids. Germline lookup yields CDR1 SGHDN and CDR2 FVKESK. The CDR3 coding sequence is TGTGCCAGCAGCGCGACAGGGTGGGGGCAGCCCCAGCATTTT. This gives the protein CASSATGWGQPQHF.

The chain recombines TRBV2 with TRBJ2-2; weak D call: TRBD2 (6 bases). The CDR3 extends over 14 amino acids. Trimming cost V 11 bases and J 6 bases, with 19 bases left between them. Germline V gene data show CDR1 as SNHLY and CDR2 as FYNNEI. The CDR3 DNA is TGTGCCGGGGGTTTCTTACGGGAGCCCGGGGAGCTGTTTTTT. It codes for CAGGFLREPGELFF.

The chain joins TRBV25-1 to TRBJ1-1; TRBD1 aligns across 7 bases. This CDR3 has 14 amino acids. V was clipped by 7 bases and J by 0 bases; unmatched bases: 5. Per the germline V gene, CDR1 is MGHDK and CDR2 is SYGVNS. CDR3 protein: CASTQTGLNTEAFF. CDR3 DNA sequence: TGTGCCAGCACACAGACAGGGTTGAACACTGAAGCTTTCTTT.

CDR3: CASRVKNGGPSGNTIYF. The CDR3 DNA sequence: TGTGCCAGCAGAGTCAAGAATGGGGGACCCTCTGGAAACACCATATATTTT. The chain couples TRBV6-4 to TRBJ1-3; possibly TRBD1 for D (5 bases). V was cut by 6 bases and J by 0 bases, with 18 bases left in between. Per germline, CDR1 MRHNA and CDR2 SNTAGT. This CDR3 contains 17 residues.

A few counts support this clone. The rearrangement uses TRBV27 and TRBJ1-1, with 7 bases aligning to TRBD1. The CDR3 sequence is 13 residues long. CDR1 is MNHEY and CDR2 is SMNVEV in the germline V gene (reference sequence). J was trimmed by 11 bases and V by 5 bases; bases with no gene match: 11. In DNA, the CDR3 is TGTGCCAGCAGTGACCGGGACAGCTTGGGGGCTTTCTTT. Amino acid sequence: CASSDRDSLGAFF.

The chain couples TRBV18 to TRBJ2-7; D perhaps matches TRBD1 (6 bases). V was cut by 3 bases and J by 2 bases, with 8 bases left in between. CDR1 and CDR2 from the germline V gene are KGHSH and LQKENI. This CDR3 has 13 amino acids. CDR3 region: CASSPGAAYEQYF. DNA of the CDR3: TGTGCCAGCTCACCGGGGGCAGCCTACGAGCAGTACTTC.

CDR3 DNA: TGTGCCAGTAGTTACGCGGACAGGGGGCATCAGCCCCAGCATTTT. Its protein is CASSYADRGHQPQHF. This rearrangement joins TRBV19 to TRBJ1-5; 11 positions agree with TRBD1. The CDR3 has 15 residues. The germline V gene encodes CDR1 LNHDA and CDR2 SQIVND (reference sequence). Losses at the gene ends were 5 bases for V and 5 bases for J; bases not matched to a gene: 5. The variable domain in full, with the rest retrieved from reference TRBV19 and TRBJ1-5, is DGGITQSPKYLFRKEGQNVTLSCEQNLNHDAMYWYRQDPGQGLRLIYYSQIVNDFQKGDIAEGYSVSREKKESFPLTVTSAQKNPTAFYLCASSYADRGHQPQHFGDGTRLSIL.